The 2 T cell receptor beta chains listed next were all sequenced from one sample in a study of response to subunit inactivated influenza vaccine. From the RT-PCR reads, TCRdb called clonotypes with MiXCR, one entry per CDR3 protein. Among about 700,000 distinct CDR3 sequences listed, about 15% were seen once. Sequences were derived from PBMCs from blood, sampled less than 15 days before vaccination. The receptor set was obtained from a man aged 50 to 59 who received an inactivated influenza vaccine.

This clonotype was observed a handful of times. The chain recombines TRBV5-6 with TRBJ2-1; D is possibly TRBD2 (5 bases). From germline, CDR1 is SGHDT and CDR2 YYEEEE. V dropped 6 bases and J dropped 0 bases, with 22 bases sitting between them. The CDR3 contains 18 residues. CDR3 amino acids: CASTLRPGRVSSYNEQFF. The CDR3 nucleotides are TGTGCCAGCACCCTGAGGCCGGGGAGAGTAAGCTCCTACAATGAGCAGTTCTTC.

The sample holds a few counts of this clonotype. The chain is built from TRBV7-2 and TRBJ2-3; D is uncertain. V dropped 4 bases and J dropped 0 bases, with 8 bases sitting between them. The CDR3 loop spans 14 amino acids. Per the germline V gene, CDR1 is SGHTA and CDR2 is FQGNSA. The CDR3 DNA reads TGTGCCAGCAGCTCACGGCAGAGCACAGATACGCAGTATTTT. It translates to CASSSRQSTDTQYF.